This note documents a single T cell receptor (beta chain) sequence. Antigen unknown. The sample is drawn from a study of beta chain features in type 1 diabetes. Overall study findings and caveats: Among all four CD4+ subsets, Type 1 diabetes patients had TCRB CDR3s that were moderately but significantly shorter. There was a possibility that cDNA sequencing over-represented cells with high TCR expression.

One heparinised draw of blood, averaging around 120 mL, came from each donor. Purity above 95% was achieved in all sorted populations. V was shortened by 4 bases and J by 0 bases, with 10 bases between the two germline ends. Germline CDR1 and CDR2: MDHEN and SYDVKM. This CDR3 spans 14 amino acids. Expressed TCRB transcripts were sequenced, since all the RNA that had been isolated was reverse transcribed. The data were produced by immunoSEQ multiplex PCR, yet TCRdb's version contains in-frame clones alone and is incomplete. The sample records about 240,000 clones, 11% to 15% being singletons. V is TRBV28 and J is TRBJ2-7; the D gene is possibly TRBD2 (6 bases). Sequenced: naive CD4+ T cells from blood. This TCR came from a man aged 25-40 years with type 1 diabetes. CDR3 nucleotides: TGTGCCAGCAGTTCAGGCGGGATCTCCTACGAGCAGTACTTC. This translates into CASSSGGISYEQYF.